This TCR beta chain was sequenced during a study of regulatory T cells in long-lasting Graves disease. Whole-study findings and limits: New patients shared fewer public clonotypes (around 970) than persistent patients did (about 2,700). Repertoires from persistent disease leaned toward TRBV28, TRBJ1-2 and TRBJ2-5.

Building of the TCR beta libraries involved iRepertoire HTBI primers and Arm-PCR of CDR3 regions. TCRdb reprocessed the multiplex PCR reads with MiXCR, giving one entry per CDR3 protein. The table shows around 480,000 distinct CDR3 sequences, with 15% to 20% occurring only once. CDR3 size: 15 residues. V was pared by 4 bases and J by 4 bases, with 6 bases of the junction left unmatched. Germline CDR1 reads MDHEN; CDR2 reads SYDVKM. This clonotype was counted ten times or more. The antigen is not known. This sample's time point: newly diagnosed GD, antithyroid drugs for less than 3 months. PBMC-extracted RNA yielded the TCR library. The same sample was also used in a study of T cells in Graves' hyperthyroidism and ophthalmopathy. From that second work: Those with hyperthyroidism were 18 to 65 years old, newly diagnosed, and ill for under 2 months. Ophthalmopathy stood apart from stable hyperthyroidism in a 13 V-J model.

V and J are TRBV28 and TRBJ2-7, with 11 bases identical to TRBD1. This sample comprised peripheral blood mononuclear cells (PBMCs), obtained at new diagnosis, from a patient treated with antithyroid drugs. The source is a man in his forties with Graves disease. CDR3 nucleotide sequence: TGTGCCAGCAGTTCCTCGGACAGGGGGCGATACGAGCAGTACTTC. This encodes CASSSSDRGRYEQYF.